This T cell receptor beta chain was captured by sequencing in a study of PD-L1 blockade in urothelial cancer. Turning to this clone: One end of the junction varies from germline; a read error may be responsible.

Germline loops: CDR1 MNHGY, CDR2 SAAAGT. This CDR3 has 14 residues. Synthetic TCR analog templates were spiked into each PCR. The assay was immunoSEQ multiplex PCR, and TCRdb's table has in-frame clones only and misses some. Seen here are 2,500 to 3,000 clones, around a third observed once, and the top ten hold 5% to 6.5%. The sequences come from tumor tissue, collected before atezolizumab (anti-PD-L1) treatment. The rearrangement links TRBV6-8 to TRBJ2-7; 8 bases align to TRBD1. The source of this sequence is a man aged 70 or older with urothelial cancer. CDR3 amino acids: CAISRDRTTYEQYF. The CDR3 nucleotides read TGTGCCATCAGTAGGGACAGGACCACCTACGAGCAGTACTTC.